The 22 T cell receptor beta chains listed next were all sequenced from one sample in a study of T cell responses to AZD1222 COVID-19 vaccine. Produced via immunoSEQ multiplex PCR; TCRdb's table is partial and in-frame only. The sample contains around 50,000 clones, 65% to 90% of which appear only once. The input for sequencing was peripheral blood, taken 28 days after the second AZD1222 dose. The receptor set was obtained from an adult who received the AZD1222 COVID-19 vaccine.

For the CDR3, the DNA is TGTGCCAGCAGTGGCCGGGACCCAGGCGGTAATTCACCCCTCCACTTT. This gives the protein CASSGRDPGGNSPLHF. The rearrangement uses TRBV6-1 and TRBJ1-6; tentatively, D is TRBD1 (5 bases). CDR3 size: 16 residues. Trimming pared 4 bases from V and 6 bases from J, leaving 16 bases between. The germline CDR1 and CDR2 sequences are MNHNS and SASEGT.

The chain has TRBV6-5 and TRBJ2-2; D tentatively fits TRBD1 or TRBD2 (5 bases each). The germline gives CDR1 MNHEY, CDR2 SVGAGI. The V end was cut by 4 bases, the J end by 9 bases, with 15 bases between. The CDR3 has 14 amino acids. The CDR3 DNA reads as TGTGCCAGCAGTTCGGACATATACGGGAGGGAGCTGTTTTTT. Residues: CASSSDIYGRELFF.

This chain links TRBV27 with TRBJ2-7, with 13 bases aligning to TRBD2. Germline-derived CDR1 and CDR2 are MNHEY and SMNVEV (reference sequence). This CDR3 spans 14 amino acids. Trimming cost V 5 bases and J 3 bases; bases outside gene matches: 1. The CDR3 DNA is TGTGCCAGCAGTGGACTAGCGGGAGTCTACGAGCAGTACTTC. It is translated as CASSGLAGVYEQYF.

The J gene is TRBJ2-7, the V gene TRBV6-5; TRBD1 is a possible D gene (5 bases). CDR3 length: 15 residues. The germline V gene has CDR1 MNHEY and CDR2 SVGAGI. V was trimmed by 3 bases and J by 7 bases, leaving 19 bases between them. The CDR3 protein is CASSYFAGPVGEQYF. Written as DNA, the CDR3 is TGTGCCAGCAGTTATTTTGCAGGGCCAGTTGGGGAGCAGTACTTC.

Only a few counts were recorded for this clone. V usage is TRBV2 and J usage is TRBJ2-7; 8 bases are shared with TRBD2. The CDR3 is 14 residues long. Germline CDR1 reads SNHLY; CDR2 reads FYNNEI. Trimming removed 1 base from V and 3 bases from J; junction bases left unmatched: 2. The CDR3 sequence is CASSEGTSSYEQYF. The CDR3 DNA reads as TGTGCCAGCAGTGAAGGGACTAGCAGCTACGAGCAGTACTTC.

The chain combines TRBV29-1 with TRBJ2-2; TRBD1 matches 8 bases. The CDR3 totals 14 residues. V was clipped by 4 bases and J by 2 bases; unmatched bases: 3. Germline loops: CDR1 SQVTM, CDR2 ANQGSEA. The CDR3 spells CSVARGLNTGELFF. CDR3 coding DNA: TGCAGCGTTGCCAGGGGGCTAAACACCGGGGAGCTGTTTTTT.

The CDR3 spells CAWTRPDTQYF. The CDR3 DNA reads TGTGCCTGGACCAGGCCCGATACGCAGTATTTT. This chain joins TRBV30 and TRBJ2-3, with D unresolved. CDR3 size: 11 residues. Per the germline V gene, CDR1 is GTSNPN and CDR2 is SVGIG (reference sequence). Trimming stripped 4 bases from V and 6 bases from J, with 8 bases between.

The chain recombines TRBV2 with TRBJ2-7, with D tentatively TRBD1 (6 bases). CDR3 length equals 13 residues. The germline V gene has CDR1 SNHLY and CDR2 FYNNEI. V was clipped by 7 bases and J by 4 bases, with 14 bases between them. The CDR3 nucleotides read TGTGCCAGCACCCGGGACATTTTGTACGAGCAGTACTTC. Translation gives CASTRDILYEQYF. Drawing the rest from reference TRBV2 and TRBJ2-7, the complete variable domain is EPEVTQTPSHQVTQMGQEVILRCVPISNHLYFYWYRQILGQKVEFLVSFYNNEISEKSEIFDDQFSVERPDGSNFTLKIRSTKLEDSAMYFCASTRDILYEQYFGPGTRLTVT.

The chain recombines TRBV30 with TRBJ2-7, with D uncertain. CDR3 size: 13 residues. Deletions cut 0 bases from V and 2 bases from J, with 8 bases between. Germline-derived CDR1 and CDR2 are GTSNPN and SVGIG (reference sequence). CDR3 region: CAWSVQHTYEQYF. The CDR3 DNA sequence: TGTGCCTGGAGTGTACAGCATACCTACGAGCAGTACTTC. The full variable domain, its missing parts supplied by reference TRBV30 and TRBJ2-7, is SQTIHQWPATLVQPVGSPLSLECTVEGTSNPNLYWYRQAAGRGLQLLFYSVGIGQISSEVPQNLSASRPQDRQFILSSKKLLLSDSGFYLCAWSVQHTYEQYFGPGTRLTVT.

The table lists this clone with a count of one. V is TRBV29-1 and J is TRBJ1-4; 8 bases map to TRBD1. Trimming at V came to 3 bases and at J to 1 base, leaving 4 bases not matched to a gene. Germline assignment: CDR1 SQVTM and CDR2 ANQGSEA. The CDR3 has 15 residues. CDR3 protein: CSVEDREGTNEKLFF. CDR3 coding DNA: TGCAGCGTTGAGGACAGGGAAGGAACTAATGAAAAACTGTTTTTT.

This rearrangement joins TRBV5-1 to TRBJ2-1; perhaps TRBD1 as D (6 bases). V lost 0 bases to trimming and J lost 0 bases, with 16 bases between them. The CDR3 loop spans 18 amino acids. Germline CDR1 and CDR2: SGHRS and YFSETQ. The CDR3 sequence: CASSLGQFVGGSYNEQFF. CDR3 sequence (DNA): TGCGCCAGCAGCTTGGGCCAGTTCGTAGGGGGCTCCTACAATGAGCAGTTCTTC.

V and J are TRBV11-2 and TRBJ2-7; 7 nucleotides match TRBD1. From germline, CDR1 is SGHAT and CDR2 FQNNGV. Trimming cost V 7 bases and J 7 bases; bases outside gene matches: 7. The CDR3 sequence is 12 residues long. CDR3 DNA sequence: TGTGCCAGCACCATTCTACAGGGGGAGCAGTACTTC. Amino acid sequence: CASTILQGEQYF.

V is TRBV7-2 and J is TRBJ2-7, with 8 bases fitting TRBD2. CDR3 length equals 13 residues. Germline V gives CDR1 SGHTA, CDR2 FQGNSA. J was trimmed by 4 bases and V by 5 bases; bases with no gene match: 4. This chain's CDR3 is CASSAAGAYEQYF. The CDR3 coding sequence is TGTGCCAGCAGCGCAGCGGGAGCTTACGAGCAGTACTTC.

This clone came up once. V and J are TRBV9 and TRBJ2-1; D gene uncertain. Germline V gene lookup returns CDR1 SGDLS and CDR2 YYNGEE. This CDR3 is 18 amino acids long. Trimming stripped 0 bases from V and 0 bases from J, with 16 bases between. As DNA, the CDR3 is TGTGCCAGCAGCGTAGGTGGAGACCGGCGGAGCTCCTACAATGAGCAGTTCTTC. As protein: CASSVGGDRRSSYNEQFF.

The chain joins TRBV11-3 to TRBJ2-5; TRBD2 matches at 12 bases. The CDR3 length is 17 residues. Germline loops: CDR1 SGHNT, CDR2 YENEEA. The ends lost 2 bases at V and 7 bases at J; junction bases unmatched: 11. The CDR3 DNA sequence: TGTGCCAGCAGCTTACTAGCGGGAGGGCCCCTGGTTCGGACCCAGTACTTC. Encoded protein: CASSLLAGGPLVRTQYF.

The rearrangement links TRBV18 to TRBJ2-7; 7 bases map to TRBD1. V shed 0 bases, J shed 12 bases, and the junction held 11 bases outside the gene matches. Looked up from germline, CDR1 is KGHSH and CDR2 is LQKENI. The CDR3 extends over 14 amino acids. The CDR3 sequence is CASSPPNDRDIVYF. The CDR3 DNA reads TGTGCCAGCTCACCACCTAATGACAGGGACATCGTGTACTTC. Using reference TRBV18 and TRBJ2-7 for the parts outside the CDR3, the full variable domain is NAGVMQNPRHLVRRRGQEARLRCSPMKGHSHVYWYRQLPEEGLKFMVYLQKENIIDESGMPKERFSAEFPKEGPSILRIQQVVRGDSAAYFCASSPPNDRDIVYFGPGTRLTVT.

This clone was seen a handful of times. CDR3 DNA sequence: TGTGCCAGCAGTACTGGGACTTTTCGAGATACGCAGTATTTT. Protein: CASSTGTFRDTQYF. The rearrangement uses TRBV6-5 and TRBJ2-3, with TRBD2 as a possible D gene (6 bases). The V end lost 5 bases, the J end lost 5 bases, and 14 bases lay between the germline ends. CDR1 and CDR2 (germline): MNHEY, SVGAGI. CDR3 length equals 14 residues.

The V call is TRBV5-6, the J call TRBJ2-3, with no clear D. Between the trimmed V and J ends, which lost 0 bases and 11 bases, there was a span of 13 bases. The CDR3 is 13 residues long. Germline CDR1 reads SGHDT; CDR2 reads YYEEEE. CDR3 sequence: CASSLGRVVEQYF. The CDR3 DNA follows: TGTGCCAGCAGCTTGGGCAGAGTGGTAGAGCAGTATTTT. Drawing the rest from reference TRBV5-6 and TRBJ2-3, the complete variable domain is DAGVTQSPTHLIKTRGQQVTLRCSPKSGHDTVSWYQQALGQGPQFIFQYYEEEERQRGNFPDRFSGHQFPNYSSELNVNALLLGDSALYLCASSLGRVVEQYFGPGTRLTVL.

The CDR3 protein is CAWAGLAATDTQYF. CDR3 bases: TGTGCCTGGGCCGGACTAGCAGCCACAGATACGCAGTATTTT. The chain has TRBV30 and TRBJ2-3, with 8 bases fitting TRBD2. Germline V gene lookup returns CDR1 GTSNPN and CDR2 SVGIG (reference sequence). There are 14 residues in the CDR3. Trimming at V came to 5 bases and at J to 2 bases, leaving 6 bases not matched to a gene.

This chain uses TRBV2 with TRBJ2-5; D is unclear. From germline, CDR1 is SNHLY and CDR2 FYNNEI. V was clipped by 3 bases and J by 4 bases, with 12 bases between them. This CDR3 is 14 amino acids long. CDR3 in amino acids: CASSDRTVRETQYF. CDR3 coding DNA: TGTGCCAGCAGTGATAGGACCGTCCGAGAGACCCAGTACTTC. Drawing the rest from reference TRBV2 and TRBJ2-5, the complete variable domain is EPEVTQTPSHQVTQMGQEVILRCVPISNHLYFYWYRQILGQKVEFLVSFYNNEISEKSEIFDDQFSVERPDGSNFTLKIRSTKLEDSAMYFCASSDRTVRETQYFGPGTRLLVL.

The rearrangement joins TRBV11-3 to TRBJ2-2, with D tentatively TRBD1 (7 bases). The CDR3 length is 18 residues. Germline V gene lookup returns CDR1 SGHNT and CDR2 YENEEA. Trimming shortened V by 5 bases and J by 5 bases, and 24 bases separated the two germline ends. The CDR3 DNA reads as TGTGCCAGCAGCGGAGGGGGCCCCGTGTTAACGGGTACCGGGGAGCTGTTTTTT. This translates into CASSGGGPVLTGTGELFF.

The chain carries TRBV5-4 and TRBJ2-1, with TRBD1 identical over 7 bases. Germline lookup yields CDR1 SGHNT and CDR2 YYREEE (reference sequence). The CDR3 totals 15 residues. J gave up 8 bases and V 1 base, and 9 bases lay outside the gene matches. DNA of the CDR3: TGTGCCAGCAGCTTGCCGGGACAGTCGGGCCATGAGCAGTTCTTC. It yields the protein CASSLPGQSGHEQFF.